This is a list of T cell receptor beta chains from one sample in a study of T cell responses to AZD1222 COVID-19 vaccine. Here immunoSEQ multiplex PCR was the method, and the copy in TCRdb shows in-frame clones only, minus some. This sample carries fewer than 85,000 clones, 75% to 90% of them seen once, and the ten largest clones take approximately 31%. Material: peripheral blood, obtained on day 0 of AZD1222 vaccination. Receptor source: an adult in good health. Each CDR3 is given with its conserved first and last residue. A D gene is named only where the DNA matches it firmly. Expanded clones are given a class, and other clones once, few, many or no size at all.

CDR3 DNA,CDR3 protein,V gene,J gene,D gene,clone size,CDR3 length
TGTGCCAGCAGCGGACAGGTGGATACGCAGTATTTT,CASSGQVDTQYF,TRBV2,TRBJ2-3,TRBD1,-,12
TGCGCCAGCAGCTTGGGGAGGGGGGAGCAGTTCTTC,CASSLGRGEQFF,TRBV5-1,TRBJ2-1,-,-,12
TGTGCCTGGAGTGTACAGCCGGGGATACAAGAGACCCAGTACTTC,CAWSVQPGIQETQYF,TRBV30,TRBJ2-5,-,-,15
TGTGCCTGGAGTAGTAGTGAAGCTTTCTTT,CAWSSSEAFF,TRBV30,TRBJ1-1,-,-,10
TGTGCCAGCTCAGGCCGCAGGGAGGAAAACATTCAGTACTTC,CASSGRREENIQYF,TRBV18,TRBJ2-4,-,-,14
TGTGCCAGCAGCTTAATAGCGGCGTGGAATGAGCAGTTCTTC,CASSLIAAWNEQFF,TRBV11-2,TRBJ2-1,-,-,14
TGTGCCAGCAGCTCCCGGACAAACTATGGCTACACCTTC,CASSSRTNYGYTF,TRBV7-9,TRBJ1-2,-,-,13
TGTGCCATCAGTGACGACATCGGATTATCTGAAGCTTTCTTT,CAISDDIGLSEAFF,TRBV10-3,TRBJ1-1,-,few,14
TGTGCCAGCAGCTTAGGCTCTATCGGGAATGTCTATGGCTACACCTTC,CASSLGSIGNVYGYTF,TRBV7-9,TRBJ1-2,-,-,16
TGTGCCAGCAGATTTCAGCGAGCAACTAATGAAAAACTGTTTTTT,CASRFQRATNEKLFF,TRBV2,TRBJ1-4,-,-,15
TGTGCCAGTAGTCCCTCGGCTCAGAGCAATCAGCCCCAGCATTTT,CASSPSAQSNQPQHF,TRBV19,TRBJ1-5,-,-,15
TGTGCCAGCAGCCCCGGGACTAGCGGAGCCTACAATGAGCAGTTCTTC,CASSPGTSGAYNEQFF,TRBV3-1/TRBV3-2,TRBJ2-1,TRBD2,-,16
TGCACCAGCAGCCAAGGCACGGGCAGGGGCCTCTATGGCTACACCTTC,CTSSQGTGRGLYGYTF,TRBV1,TRBJ1-2,-,-,16
TGTGCCAGCAGCTTAATTGTGCGGGCGAGGGGCAATCAGCCCCAGCATTTT,CASSLIVRARGNQPQHF,TRBV7-3,TRBJ1-5,-,-,17
TGTGCCTGGAGGGGGCCGGGACTAGAGCAGTTCTTC,CAWRGPGLEQFF,TRBV30,TRBJ2-1,TRBD2,-,12
TGTGCCAGCAGCTCGGGAGGAGGGAATGAGCAGTTCTTC,CASSSGGGNEQFF,TRBV5-5,TRBJ2-1,TRBD2,-,13
TGCAGCGGTTCCGACAGGGGAGTCAGCAACACTGAAGCTTTCTTT,CSGSDRGVSNTEAFF,TRBV29-1,TRBJ1-1,TRBD1,-,15
TGTGCCAGCAGCCGGGGATCCGGGAGTTACGAGCAGTACTTC,CASSRGSGSYEQYF,TRBV7-2,TRBJ2-7,-,-,14
TGTGCCACCAGCAAGGTCGACAGGGGAAATGAGCAGTTCTTC,CATSKVDRGNEQFF,TRBV15,TRBJ2-1,TRBD1,-,14
TGTGCCAGTAGTCCTCGGACTAGCGGGGGAAGCTCTGGGGCCAACGTCCTGACTTTC,CASSPRTSGGSSGANVLTF,TRBV19,TRBJ2-6,TRBD2,few,19
TGTGCCAGCAGTTTAGTGGGGCGCGAGCAGTACTTC,CASSLVGREQYF,TRBV12-3/TRBV12-4,TRBJ2-7,-,-,12
TGTGCCAGCAGCATGGGACAGGGGACGACTGAGCAGTTCTTC,CASSMGQGTTEQFF,TRBV5-4,TRBJ2-1,TRBD1,-,14
TGCGCCAGCAGCCAAGATCTAATCAGGACAGGGGATGAAAAACTGTTTTTT,CASSQDLIRTGDEKLFF,TRBV4-3,TRBJ1-4,TRBD1,-,17
TGTGCCAGCAGCTTAGAGAGACTCAACGGGGAGCTGTTTTTT,CASSLERLNGELFF,TRBV7-2,TRBJ2-2,-,-,14
TGCGCCAGATTCAGGCCGACAAGGGGTCTCTCCGGAAACACCATATATTTT,CARFRPTRGLSGNTIYF,TRBV5-1,TRBJ1-3,-,-,17
TGTGCCAGCACCACCAGTTCCTACGAGCAGTACTTC,CASTTSSYEQYF,TRBV28,TRBJ2-7,-,-,12
TGTGCCATCAGGGCAGTGAACACTGAAGCTTTCTTT,CAIRAVNTEAFF,TRBV10-3,TRBJ1-1,-,-,12
TGTGCCAGTAGTATTCGACAGGGCGCCTACAATGAGCAGTTCTTC,CASSIRQGAYNEQFF,TRBV19,TRBJ2-1,TRBD1,few,15
TGTGCCAGCAGTGAAGGGGGCGGGAGAACAATCGGGGAGCTGTTTTTT,CASSEGGGRTIGELFF,TRBV2,TRBJ2-2,TRBD2,-,16
TGTGCCAGCAGTCTCGGGGGGAACACCGGGGAGCTGTTTTTT,CASSLGGNTGELFF,TRBV28,TRBJ2-2,-,-,14
TGTGCCAGCAGCTTGGATTCTAGCGGGAGGGCCATCAAAAACATTCAGTACTTC,CASSLDSSGRAIKNIQYF,TRBV5-4,TRBJ2-4,TRBD2,-,18
TGTGCCAGCAGCCAAGGTGGACGGATAGGCGAGCAGTACTTC,CASSQGGRIGEQYF,TRBV3-1/TRBV3-2,TRBJ2-7,-,-,14
TGTGCCATCAGGGACACTTACAGGGGGAAGACTGGAAACACCATATATTTT,CAIRDTYRGKTGNTIYF,TRBV10-3,TRBJ1-3,TRBD1,-,17
TGTGCCAGCAGCCAAGCGACAGGTACAACCTACGAGCAGTACTTC,CASSQATGTTYEQYF,TRBV4-2,TRBJ2-7,-,-,15
TGTGCCAGCAGCTTAGGGGCGCCGCACGGAGAGCAGTACTTC,CASSLGAPHGEQYF,TRBV11-2,TRBJ2-7,-,-,14
TGCGCCAGCAGCTTGGCGGCAGGGGGATTCTCCTACGAGCAGTACTTC,CASSLAAGGFSYEQYF,TRBV5-1,TRBJ2-7,TRBD1,-,16
TGTGCCAGTACCAGCGGACAGGGGCAAGAGACCCAGTACTTC,CASTSGQGQETQYF,TRBV19,TRBJ2-5,TRBD1,-,14
TGCGCCAGCAGCCCTGGAATTGCGGGAGGGTATAATGAGCAGTTCTTC,CASSPGIAGGYNEQFF,TRBV4-3,TRBJ2-1,TRBD2,-,16
TGTGCCAGCAGTGTAGGGGCAACTAATGAAAAACTGTTTTTT,CASSVGATNEKLFF,TRBV25-1,TRBJ1-4,-,-,14
TGTGCCAGCAGCTTAGTAGGGTCGAACACTGAAGCTTTCTTT,CASSLVGSNTEAFF,TRBV7-8,TRBJ1-1,-,-,14
TGTGCCAGCGCAAATCAGGGTTTGATTAACTATGGCTACACCTTC,CASANQGLINYGYTF,TRBV28,TRBJ1-2,-,-,15